The T cell receptor beta chain described here comes from a study of cytomegalovirus exposure and HLA in healthy donors. Study-wide points: Reported findings show TCR beta sequences accurately forecast HLA-A and HLA-B alleles in most subjects. In a later analysis, a genetic analysis reported fewer productive-TCR N-insertions in an Asian-associated ancestry cluster than the cohort average. Investigators reported 150 to 200 TCR beta chains as tied to cytomegalovirus.

A word on this clone: Its antigen is not known.

PCR primers comprised 60 Vbeta and 13 Jbeta primers. Authors' data handling: In a later analysis, 80 million to 100 million unique TCR beta chains included roughly 11 million shared by two or more donors. The method was immunoSEQ multiplex PCR; TCRdb's version includes in-frame clones alone and lacks a portion of them. Clone size and V and J calls were adopted from that table, with D and trimming inferred from the DNA. The repertoire holds some 120,000 clones, with less than 85% as singletons. The TCR sequence derives from a man aged 40-49 years in good health and CMV-seronegative. The sample taken for sequencing was PBMCs.

The CDR3 here is CATSRDQVSEKLFF. Written as DNA, the CDR3 is TGTGCCACCAGCAGAGATCAAGTCAGTGAAAAACTGTTTTTT. This rearrangement joins TRBV15 to TRBJ1-4; D unresolved. The germline V gene encodes CDR1 LNHNV and CDR2 YYDKDF (reference sequence). V lost 0 bases and J lost 7, with 9 bases in between. The CDR3 totals 14 residues.